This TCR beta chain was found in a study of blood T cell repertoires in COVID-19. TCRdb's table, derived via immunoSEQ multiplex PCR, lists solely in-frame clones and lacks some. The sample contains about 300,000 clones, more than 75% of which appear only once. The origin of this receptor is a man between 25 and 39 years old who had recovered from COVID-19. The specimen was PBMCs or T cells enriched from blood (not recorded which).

The CDR3 DNA sequence: TGTGCCTGGAGCAGACAGGTCGGTGGCTACACCTTC. It is translated as CAWSRQVGGYTF. This chain uses TRBV30 with TRBJ1-2; weak D call: TRBD1 (6 bases). The CDR3 runs to 12 residues. CDR1 and CDR2 (germline): GTSNPN, SVGIG (reference sequence). V dropped 3 bases and J dropped 7 bases, with 12 bases sitting between them.